This T cell receptor beta chain was documented in a study of T cell repertoires in cytomegalovirus infection. Study-wide background: Public TCR beta signatures provided an indication of both CMV infection and a matching HLA type.

Whole-study findings and limits: HLA-C-restricted CMV-specific TCR beta clonotypes prevailed in the ex vivo response. Cumulative public TCR beta family frequency identified CMV carriers with the relevant HLA.

TCRdb re-derived calls from the reads in MiXCR, one entry per CDR3 protein. There are roughly 68,000 distinct CDR3 sequences in the sample; roughly 20% occur only once, and roughly 80% lies in the top ten. In this sample, this clonotype is medium-sized (0.01 to 0.1%). Its specificity is not known. J was trimmed by 3 bases and V by 2 bases; bases with no gene match: 4. The V gene's germline CDR1 is MNHEY and CDR2 SMNVEV (reference sequence). The CDR3 spans 14 residues. The clonotype was recovered from a human donor in good health (CMV status not recorded). Some clones in this sample may be carry-over from other donors' samples. The source material was PBMCs, sequenced either directly or after in vitro stimulation (not recorded which). The rearrangement uses TRBV27 and TRBJ2-7, with 7 bases lining up with TRBD2. The CDR3 DNA is TGTGCCAGCAGTTTACAGGGAGGGAACTACGAGCAGTACTTC. Its protein product is CASSLQGGNYEQYF.